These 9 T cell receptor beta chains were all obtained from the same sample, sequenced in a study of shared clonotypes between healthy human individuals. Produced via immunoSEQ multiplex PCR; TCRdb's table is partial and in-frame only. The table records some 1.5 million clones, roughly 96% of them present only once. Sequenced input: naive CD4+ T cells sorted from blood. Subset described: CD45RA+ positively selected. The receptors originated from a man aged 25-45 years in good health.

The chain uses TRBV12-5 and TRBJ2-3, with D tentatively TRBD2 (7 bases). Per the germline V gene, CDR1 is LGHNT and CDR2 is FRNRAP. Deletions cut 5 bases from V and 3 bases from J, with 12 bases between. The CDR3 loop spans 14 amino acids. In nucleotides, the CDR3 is TGTGCTAGTGGTCTAGGGGGGGGAACAGATACGCAGTATTTT. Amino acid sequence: CASGLGGGTDTQYF.

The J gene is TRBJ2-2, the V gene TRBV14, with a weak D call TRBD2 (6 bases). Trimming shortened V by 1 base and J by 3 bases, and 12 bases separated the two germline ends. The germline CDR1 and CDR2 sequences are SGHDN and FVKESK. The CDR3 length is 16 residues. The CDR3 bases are TGTGCCAGCAGCCAAGCTGGGCGGGGTGACACCGGGGAGCTGTTTTTT. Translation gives CASSQAGRGDTGELFF.

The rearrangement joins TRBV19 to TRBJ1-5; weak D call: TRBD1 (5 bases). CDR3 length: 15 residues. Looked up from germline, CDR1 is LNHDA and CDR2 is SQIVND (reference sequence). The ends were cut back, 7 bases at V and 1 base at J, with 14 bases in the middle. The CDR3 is CASTSGAWSNQPQHF. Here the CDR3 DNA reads TGTGCCAGTACCTCCGGGGCATGGAGCAATCAGCCCCAGCATTTT.

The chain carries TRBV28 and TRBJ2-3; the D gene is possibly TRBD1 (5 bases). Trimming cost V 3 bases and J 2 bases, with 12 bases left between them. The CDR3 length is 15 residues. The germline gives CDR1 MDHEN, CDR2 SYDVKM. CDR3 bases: TGTGCCAGCAGTTTGTGGGGCGGTCCCACAGATACGCAGTATTTT. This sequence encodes CASSLWGGPTDTQYF.

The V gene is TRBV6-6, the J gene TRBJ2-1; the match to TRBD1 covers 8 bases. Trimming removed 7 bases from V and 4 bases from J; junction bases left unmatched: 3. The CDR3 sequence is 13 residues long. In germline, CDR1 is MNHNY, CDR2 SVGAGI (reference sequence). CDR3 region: CASNNRGYNEQFF. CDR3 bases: TGTGCCAGCAATAACAGGGGGTACAATGAGCAGTTCTTC.

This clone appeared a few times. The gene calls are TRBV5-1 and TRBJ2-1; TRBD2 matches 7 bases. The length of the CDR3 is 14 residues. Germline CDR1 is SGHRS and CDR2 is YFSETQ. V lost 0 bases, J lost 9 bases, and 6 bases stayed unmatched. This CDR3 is CASSLGRSGTEQFF. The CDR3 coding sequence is TGCGCCAGCAGCTTGGGACGAAGCGGGACTGAGCAGTTCTTC. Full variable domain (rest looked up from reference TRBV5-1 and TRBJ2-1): KAGVTQTPRYLIKTRGQQVTLSCSPISGHRSVSWYQQTPGQGLQFLFEYFSETQRNKGNFPGRFSGRQFSNSRSEMNVSTLELGDSALYLCASSLGRSGTEQFFGPGTRLTVL.

The CDR3 bases are TGTGCCAGCACCAGCGACGTCTATGAGCAGTTCTTC. Encoded protein: CASTSDVYEQFF. This chain uses TRBV6-6 with TRBJ2-1, with no clear D. This CDR3 has 12 amino acids. V shed 7 bases and J shed 8 bases, with 12 bases lying between them. Germline V gene data show CDR1 as MNHNY and CDR2 as SVGAGI (reference sequence).

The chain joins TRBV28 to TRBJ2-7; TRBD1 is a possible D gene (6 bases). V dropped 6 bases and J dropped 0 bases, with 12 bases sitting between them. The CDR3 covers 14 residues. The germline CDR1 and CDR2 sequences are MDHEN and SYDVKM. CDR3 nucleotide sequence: TGTGCCAGCAGGATACAGGGTAGCTCCTACGAGCAGTACTTC. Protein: CASRIQGSSYEQYF. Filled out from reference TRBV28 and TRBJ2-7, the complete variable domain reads DVKVTQSSRYLVKRTGEKVFLECVQDMDHENMFWYRQDPGLGLRLIYFSYDVKMKEKGDIPEGYSVSREKKERFSLILESASTNQTSMYLCASRIQGSSYEQYFGPGTRLTVT.

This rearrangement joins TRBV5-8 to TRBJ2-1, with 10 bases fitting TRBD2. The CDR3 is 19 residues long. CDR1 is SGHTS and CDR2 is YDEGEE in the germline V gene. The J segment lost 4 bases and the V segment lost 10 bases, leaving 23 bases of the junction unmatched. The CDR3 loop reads CAGIRQGLASPRRYNEQFF. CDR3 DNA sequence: TGTGCCGGAATAAGGCAGGGACTAGCGAGCCCCAGAAGATACAATGAGCAGTTCTTC.